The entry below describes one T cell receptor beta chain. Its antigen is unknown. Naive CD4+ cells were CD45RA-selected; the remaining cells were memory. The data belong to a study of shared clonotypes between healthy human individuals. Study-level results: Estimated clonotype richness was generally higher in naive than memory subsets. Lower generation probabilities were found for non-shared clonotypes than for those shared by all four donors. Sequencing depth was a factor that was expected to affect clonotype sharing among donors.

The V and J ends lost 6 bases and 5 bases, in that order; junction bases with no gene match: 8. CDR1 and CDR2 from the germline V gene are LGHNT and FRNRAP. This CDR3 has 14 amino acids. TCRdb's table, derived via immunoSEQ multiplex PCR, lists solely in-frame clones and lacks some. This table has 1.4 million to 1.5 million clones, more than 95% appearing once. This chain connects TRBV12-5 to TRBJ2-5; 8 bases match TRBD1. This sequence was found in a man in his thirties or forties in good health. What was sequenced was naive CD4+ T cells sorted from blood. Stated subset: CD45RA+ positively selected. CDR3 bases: TGTGCTAGTGGCCTCGACAGGGGTAAGGAGACCCAGTACTTC. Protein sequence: CASGLDRGKETQYF.